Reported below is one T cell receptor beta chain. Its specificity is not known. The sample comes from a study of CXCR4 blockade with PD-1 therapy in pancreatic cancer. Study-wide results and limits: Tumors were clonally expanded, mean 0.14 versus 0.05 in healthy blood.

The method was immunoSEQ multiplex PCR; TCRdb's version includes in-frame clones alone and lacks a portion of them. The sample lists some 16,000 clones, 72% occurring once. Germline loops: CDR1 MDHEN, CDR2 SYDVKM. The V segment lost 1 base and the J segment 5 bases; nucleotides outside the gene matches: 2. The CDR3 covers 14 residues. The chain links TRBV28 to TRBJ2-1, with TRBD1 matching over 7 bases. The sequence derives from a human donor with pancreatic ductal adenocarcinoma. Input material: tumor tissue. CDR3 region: CASSLFRGNNEQFF. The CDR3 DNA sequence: TGTGCCAGCAGTTTATTCAGGGGGAACAATGAGCAGTTCTTC.